These 18 T cell receptor beta chains were sequenced from one sample in a study of cytomegalovirus exposure and HLA in healthy donors. Primers: 60 Vbeta forward and 13 Jbeta reverse. Generated by immunoSEQ multiplex PCR, the TCRdb table keeps only in-frame clones and is missing some. The sample consists of 110,000 or so clones, 65% to 85% of them appearing once. What was sequenced was PBMCs. The source of these receptors is a woman in her twenties or thirties in good health and CMV-seropositive.

This clone has a handful of counts. The sample holds other DNA sequences that translate to the same CDR3. The CDR3: CASSQSVNTEAFF. DNA for the CDR3: TGCGCCAGCAGCCAAAGCGTTAACACTGAAGCTTTCTTT. The rearrangement uses TRBV4-1 and TRBJ1-1; D unresolved. The CDR3 has 13 residues. The V end was cut by 2 bases, the J end by 2 bases, with 6 bases between. The germline CDR1 and CDR2 sequences are MGHRA and YSYEKL.

V usage is TRBV27 and J usage is TRBJ1-6; 11 bases match TRBD1. In germline, CDR1 is MNHEY, CDR2 SMNVEV (reference sequence). This CDR3 comprises 19 residues. After removal of 3 bases from V and 1 base from J, the junction contained 8 bases not matched to a gene. As DNA, the CDR3 is TGTGCCAGCAGTTTCGCCGGGACAGGGGGTCGGTCCTATAATTCACCCCTCCACTTT. Translated, it gives CASSFAGTGGRSYNSPLHF.

J is TRBJ2-7 and V is TRBV19, with TRBD2 identical over 11 bases. Germline V lookup: CDR1 LNHDA, CDR2 SQIVND (reference sequence). After removal of 6 bases from V and 7 bases from J, the junction contained 8 bases not matched to a gene. The CDR3 sequence is 14 residues long. The CDR3 DNA reads as TGTGCCAGTAGGCTGGGACTAGCGGATGGGGAGCAGTACTTC. Residues: CASRLGLADGEQYF.

The chain has TRBV30 and TRBJ1-1, with TRBD1 identical over 8 bases. V lost 5 bases, J lost 1 base, and 6 bases stayed unmatched. Looked up from germline, CDR1 is GTSNPN and CDR2 is SVGIG (reference sequence). This CDR3 contains 14 residues. The CDR3 sequence: CAWGDRGRNTEAFF. The CDR3, as DNA: TGTGCCTGGGGCGACAGGGGAAGGAACACTGAAGCTTTCTTT.

Note on this clone: At the DNA level, this CDR3 is encoded by other sequences in the same sample as well. The chain couples TRBV29-1 to TRBJ2-1; perhaps TRBD1 as D (5 bases). This CDR3 has 13 residues. Trimming stripped 4 bases from V and 5 bases from J, with 12 bases between. Germline V lookup: CDR1 SQVTM, CDR2 ANQGSEA. The CDR3 protein is CSVGPSTDNEQFF. CDR3 DNA: TGCAGCGTTGGACCGTCGACAGACAATGAGCAGTTCTTC.

The genes are TRBV29-1 and TRBJ1-1, with 7 bases aligning to TRBD1. The CDR3 totals 13 residues. The trim removed 3 bases at V and 5 bases at J, leaving 6 bases unmatched. CDR1 is SQVTM, CDR2 ANQGSEA, per germline. Here the CDR3 DNA reads TGCAGCGTTGATAAGGGGGCGCGAACTGAAGCTTTCTTT. As protein: CSVDKGARTEAFF.

In this sample, this clone turned up a few times. The chain joins TRBV30 to TRBJ1-4; no reliable D call. This CDR3 contains 13 residues. Germline CDR1 and CDR2: GTSNPN and SVGIG (reference sequence). V lost 3 bases, J lost 4 bases, and 9 bases lay in between. This CDR3 reads CAWSSPSNEKLFF. CDR3 DNA: TGTGCCTGGAGCTCTCCGAGTAATGAAAAACTGTTTTTT. Full variable domain (outside the CDR3, taken from reference TRBV30 and TRBJ1-4): SQTIHQWPATLVQPVGSPLSLECTVEGTSNPNLYWYRQAAGRGLQLLFYSVGIGQISSEVPQNLSASRPQDRQFILSSKKLLLSDSGFYLCAWSSPSNEKLFFGSGTQLSVL.

This clone was picked up one time. The chain carries TRBV30 and TRBJ2-1; tentatively, D is TRBD1 (6 bases). V was shortened by 2 bases and J by 10 bases, with 12 bases between the two germline ends. The germline CDR1 and CDR2 sequences are GTSNPN and SVGIG (reference sequence). The CDR3 runs 12 residues. The CDR3 sequence: CAWSPLQGEQFF. Written as DNA, the CDR3 is TGTGCCTGGAGTCCCCTCCAGGGGGAGCAGTTCTTC.

The V and J genes are TRBV4-1 and TRBJ2-2; D perhaps matches TRBD2 (7 bases). CDR1 and CDR2 from the germline V gene are MGHRA and YSYEKL. Trimming removed 0 bases from V and 6 bases from J, with 20 bases in between. CDR3 length: 18 residues. The CDR3 protein is CASSQEGAGGSWAGELFF. Written as DNA, the CDR3 is TGCGCCAGCAGCCAAGAGGGGGCGGGCGGGAGTTGGGCCGGGGAGCTGTTTTTT.

The gene calls are TRBV23-1 and TRBJ2-2, with 7 bases matching TRBD1. TRBV23-1 is given ORF status, its function remaining uncertain. V was pared by 4 bases and J by 2 bases, with 4 bases of the junction left unmatched. The CDR3 consists of 15 residues. The CDR3 loop reads CASSRTGQNTGELFF. The CDR3 region has the DNA TGCGCCAGCAGTCGGACAGGTCAAAACACCGGGGAGCTGTTTTTT.

V usage is TRBV9 and J usage is TRBJ2-7; TRBD1 agrees at 8 bases. After removal of 6 bases from V and 1 base from J, the junction contained 6 bases not matched to a gene. There are 14 residues in the CDR3. Germline V gene data show CDR1 as SGDLS and CDR2 as YYNGEE. The CDR3 region has the DNA TGTGCCAGCAATAGACAGGGGTTTTCCTACGAGCAGTACTTC. Translating it yields CASNRQGFSYEQYF.

This clone was observed a single time. The DNA for the CDR3 is TGTGCCAGTACGGGACAGGGGATCTCTGGGGCCAACGTCCTGACTTTC. It codes for CASTGQGISGANVLTF. J is TRBJ2-6 and V is TRBV19; 10 bases fit TRBD1. The germline V gene encodes CDR1 LNHDA and CDR2 SQIVND (reference sequence). The CDR3 runs 16 residues. V trimming: 7 bases; J trimming: 0 bases; junction bases outside the gene matches: 3.

The chain has TRBV4-1 and TRBJ2-3; a possible D gene is TRBD2 (5 bases). This CDR3 region has 15 residues. The germline V and J ends were trimmed by 2 bases and 6 bases, with 15 bases remaining between them. The germline V gene has CDR1 MGHRA and CDR2 YSYEKL. The CDR3 bases are TGCGCCAGCAGCCAAATCTTCCTAGCCCCCGATACGCAGTATTTT. It yields the protein CASSQIFLAPDTQYF.

This chain joins TRBV18 and TRBJ2-6, with D unclear. Germline V gene lookup returns CDR1 KGHSH and CDR2 LQKENI. V was pared by 3 bases and J by 9 bases, with 9 bases between. CDR3 length equals 13 residues. In DNA, the CDR3 is TGTGCCAGCTCACCGGGCAGCCTCAACGTCCTGACTTTC. This sequence encodes CASSPGSLNVLTF.

The chain carries TRBV6-1 and TRBJ2-7, with D possibly being TRBD2 (6 bases). Trimming took off 3 bases at V and 7 bases at J, with 13 bases between the two ends. The CDR3 contains 13 residues. Germline values: CDR1 MNHNS, CDR2 SASEGT. CDR3 sequence (DNA): TGTGCCAGCAGTGAGGGGACTCCGAGGGAGCAGTACTTC. Protein sequence: CASSEGTPREQYF.

The rearrangement uses TRBV4-1 and TRBJ2-2; tentatively, D is TRBD1 (5 bases). The CDR3 is 14 residues long. CDR1 and CDR2 (germline): MGHRA, YSYEKL. The ends were cut back, 10 bases at V and 4 bases at J, with 16 bases in the middle. The CDR3 is CATKKGVGTGELFF. Here the CDR3 DNA reads TGCGCCACCAAGAAAGGGGTTGGCACCGGGGAGCTGTTTTTT.

The rearrangement links TRBV6-1 to TRBJ1-3, with a possible D match to TRBD1 (6 bases). The length of the CDR3 is 15 residues. Trimming took off 1 base at V and 4 bases at J, with 11 bases between the two ends. Germline-derived CDR1 and CDR2 are MNHNS and SASEGT. The CDR3 nucleotides read TGTGCCAGCAGTGAAGGATGGCAGGGGGGAAACACCATATATTTT. This encodes CASSEGWQGGNTIYF.

V is TRBV5-4 and J is TRBJ1-2; D remains ambiguous. The CDR3 consists of 14 residues. Germline V gene data show CDR1 as SGHNT and CDR2 as YYREEE (reference sequence). V lost 1 base, J lost 4 bases, and 11 bases lay in between. The CDR3 nucleotides read TGTGCCAGCAGCTTGTACAGTGTCGGCTATGGCTACACCTTC. Translating it yields CASSLYSVGYGYTF.